This is a list of T cell receptor beta chains from one sample in a study of cytomegalovirus exposure and HLA in healthy donors. Sequencing used immunoSEQ multiplex PCR; TCRdb keeps in-frame clones, though not all of them. The sample has around 60,000 clones; roughly 94% are singletons. Sequencing was carried out using PBMCs. All receptors derive from a woman under 30 in good health and CMV-seronegative. CDR3s include the opening cysteine and the closing phenylalanine or tryptophan. A D gene is named only where the DNA matches it firmly. The listing skips clone size in some rows; elsewhere it reads once, few, many or a size class.

TRBJ2-2 | TRBD1 | . | TRBV7-9 | TGTGCCAGCAGCTGGGACAGGGGTTACGGGGAGCTGTTTTTT | CASSWDRGYGELFF
TRBJ1-2 | . | once | TRBV29-1 | TGCAGCGTTGGAGTCAGGGGCCTCAACTATGGCTACACCTTC | CSVGVRGLNYGYTF
TRBJ1-1 | . | once | TRBV10-3 | TGTGCCATCCGATCGACAGGGAACACTGAAGCTTTCTTT | CAIRSTGNTEAFF
TRBJ2-6 | . | . | TRBV14 | TGTGCCAGCAGCCGAAACAGGGTTGCCGGGGCCAACGTCCTGACTTTC | CASSRNRVAGANVLTF
TRBJ2-5 | . | . | TRBV2 | TGTGCCAGCAAAGGGACACGCTACCAAGAGACCCAGTACTTC | CASKGTRYQETQYF
TRBJ2-7 | . | . | TRBV14 | TGTGCCAGCAGCCAAGGTATCTACGAGCAGTACTTC | CASSQGIYEQYF
TRBJ2-7 | . | few | TRBV10-1 | TGCGCCAGCAGTGAGGTAGCAGCTCCGGCCTACGAGCAGTACTTC | CASSEVAAPAYEQYF
TRBJ2-5 | . | . | TRBV29-1 | TGCAGCTACAACCCCCGGGGATACCAAGAGACCCAGTACTTC | CSYNPRGYQETQYF
TRBJ2-7 | TRBD1 | . | TRBV10-1 | TGCGCCAGCATACAGAGGGACAGCTTTCCGTGGAAGTACTTC | CASIQRDSFPWKYF
TRBJ1-3 | . | . | TRBV18 | TGTGCCAGCTCCCTGGGTTCGGGATATGGAAACACCATATATTTT | CASSLGSGYGNTIYF
TRBJ2-7 | . | . | TRBV29-1 | TGCAGCGCCCAGGGCCCGGTAGAGAAGAGCTCCTACGAGCAGTACTTC | CSAQGPVEKSSYEQYF
TRBJ2-4 | TRBD2 | . | TRBV2 | TGTGCCAGCAGTGCCCGAGGGAGGGACAAAAACATTCAGTACTTC | CASSARGRDKNIQYF
TRBJ1-2 | . | . | TRBV9 | TGTGCCAGCAGCGTCCCCGGGGGCTATGGCTACACCTTC | CASSVPGGYGYTF
TRBJ2-5 | TRBD2 | once | TRBV5-1 | TGCGCCAGCAGCTTGGCCGAGCGGGGGGAAGAGACCCAGTACTTC | CASSLAERGEETQYF
TRBJ1-1 | . | . | TRBV7-2 | TGTGCCAGCAGCCCCCGAGGTGGCACTGAAGCTTTCTTT | CASSPRGGTEAFF
TRBJ2-5 | . | . | TRBV6-6 | TGTGCCAGCAGTGGACAGAAAGAGACCCAGTACTTC | CASSGQKETQYF
TRBJ2-2 | TRBD2 | . | TRBV9 | TGTGCCAGCAGCGTCCTGGCTAGCGGGGCCACCGGGGAGCTGTTTTTT | CASSVLASGATGELFF
TRBJ2-3 | . | . | TRBV7-9 | TGTGCCAGCAGCTTAGCCCCCGCGGATACGCAGTATTTT | CASSLAPADTQYF
TRBJ2-1 | TRBD2 | . | TRBV11-2 | TGTGCCAGCAGCTTGCCCGGGAGCTTAGCGGGGGTTAAGCAGTTCTTC | CASSLPGSLAGVKQFF
TRBJ2-5 | TRBD2 | . | TRBV5-6 | TGTGCCAGCAGCCCCGGGACTAGCGGGAGTACCCAGTACTTC | CASSPGTSGSTQYF
TRBJ2-7 | . | once | TRBV28 | TGTGCCAGCGGCACGATCGGGTACGAGCAGTACTTC | CASGTIGYEQYF
TRBJ2-7 | TRBD1 | . | TRBV4-3 | TGCGCCAGCAGCCAGCCGGGACAGGGGGTTAACGAGCAGTACTTC | CASSQPGQGVNEQYF
TRBJ1-1 | . | . | TRBV18 | TGTGCCAGCTCACTGGGACAGAACACTGAAGCTTTCTTT | CASSLGQNTEAFF
TRBJ2-5 | TRBD1 | once | TRBV2 | TGTGCCAGCAAAATAGGGACAGTACAAGAGACCCAGTACTTC | CASKIGTVQETQYF
TRBJ2-3 | . | . | TRBV2 | TGTGCCAGCAGCAATAGCCACCCCGGCGCCACAGATACGCAGTATTTT | CASSNSHPGATDTQYF
TRBJ1-1 | . | . | TRBV19 | TGTGCCAGTAGTATAGGGGGGGGAACTGAAGCTTTCTTT | CASSIGGGTEAFF
TRBJ2-1 | TRBD1 | . | TRBV7-6 | TGTGCCAGCAGCTTAGGGGCAGGGGGCCTCAATGAGCAGTTCTTC | CASSLGAGGLNEQFF
TRBJ2-5 | . | . | TRBV2 | TGTGCCAGCAGCGCCTGGACTATGCAAGAGACCCAGTACTTC | CASSAWTMQETQYF
TRBJ2-7 | . | . | TRBV15 | TGTGCCACCAGCAGAGGTCCCAGCGAGCAGTACTTC | CATSRGPSEQYF
TRBJ1-6 | . | few | TRBV19 | TGTGCCAGTAGAACCGACAGACTAGATTCACCCCTCCACTTT | CASRTDRLDSPLHF
TRBJ1-1 | . | . | TRBV6-6 | TGTGCCAGCAGTTCGTCAGGGGTGAAGAACACTGAAGCTTTCTTT | CASSSSGVKNTEAFF
TRBJ2-5 | . | . | TRBV4-1 | TGCGCCAGCAGCCAAGGAACAGGGTTGGAGACCCAGTACTTC | CASSQGTGLETQYF
TRBJ2-7 | . | few | TRBV20-1 | TGCAGTGCTAGCAGACTCTACGAGCAGTACTTC | CSASRLYEQYF
TRBJ1-5 | . | once | TRBV2 | TGTGCCAGCACTTCCTCGGGGCAGCCCCAGCATTTT | CASTSSGQPQHF
TRBJ2-2 | TRBD2 | . | TRBV7-3 | TGTGCCAGCAGCTTATTTGTAGCGGGAAACACCGGGGAGCTGTTTTTT | CASSLFVAGNTGELFF
TRBJ1-6 | . | . | TRBV6-5 | TGTGCCAGCAGTTACGGGGCAGGGTGGAATTCACCCCTCCACTTT | CASSYGAGWNSPLHF
TRBJ2-7 | . | once | TRBV19 | TGTGCCAGTAGTATTGGCGGGCCGCCCTACGAGCAGTACTTC | CASSIGGPPYEQYF
TRBJ1-2 | . | once | TRBV29-1 | TGCAGCGTTGAGGAGACCGGGGGCTACACCTTC | CSVEETGGYTF
TRBJ1-2 | TRBD1 | . | TRBV4-1 | TGCGCCAGCAGCCAAGGTCTTCAGGGGGCGAGGCATGGCTACACCTTC | CASSQGLQGARHGYTF
TRBJ2-1 | TRBD2 | . | TRBV10-2 | TGCGCCAGCAGCTCACCTGGGACTAGCGGGGGGGATAGTGAGCAGTTCTTC | CASSSPGTSGGDSEQFF
TRBJ2-2 | . | few | TRBV6-4 | TGTGCCACCAGGAGGGTGGCGGACACCGGGGAGCTGTTTTTT | CATRRVADTGELFF
TRBJ2-7 | . | . | TRBV11-2 | TGTGCCAGCAGCTTTATCTCCGCCAAGCAGCAGTACTTC | CASSFISAKQQYF
TRBJ2-5 | . | . | TRBV6-1 | TGTGCCAGTGCAGGGGATTTACAAGAGACCCAGTACTTC | CASAGDLQETQYF
TRBJ1-2 | . | . | TRBV19 | TGTGCCAGTAGTATAGTTCTGGACAGCCTTAACTATGGCTACACCTTC | CASSIVLDSLNYGYTF
TRBJ2-1 | . | once | TRBV6-4 | TGTGCCAGCAGTGACTCTGGTACGGGCAATGAGCAGTTCTTC | CASSDSGTGNEQFF
TRBJ1-3 | . | . | TRBV12-5 | TGTGCTAGTGGGCCTCCCCAGACAGGCGGCTCTGGAAACACCATATATTTT | CASGPPQTGGSGNTIYF
TRBJ2-1 | TRBD1 | . | TRBV15 | TGTGCCACCAGCAGAGGCCAGGGGGCCTACAATGAGCAGTTCTTC | CATSRGQGAYNEQFF
TRBJ2-2 | . | once | TRBV19 | TGTGCCAGTAGTATAGAGGGCCATTCGAATGGGGAGCTGTTTTTT | CASSIEGHSNGELFF
TRBJ1-2 | TRBD1 | . | TRBV5-4 | TGTGCCAGCAGACAAGGACAGGGTGATGGCTACACCTTC | CASRQGQGDGYTF
TRBJ2-1 | TRBD2 | . | TRBV27 | TGTGCCAGCAGTTCTTTAGCGGGAAACAATGAGCAGTTCTTC | CASSSLAGNNEQFF
TRBJ2-7 | TRBD2 | . | TRBV28 | TGTGCCACCAGAGTAATTGGGCTAGCGGGCTCCTACGAGCAGTACTTC | CATRVIGLAGSYEQYF
TRBJ1-5 | TRBD1 | . | TRBV7-8 | TGTGCCAGCAGCGGTACAGGGGGCAATCAGCCCCAGCATTTT | CASSGTGGNQPQHF
TRBJ1-1 | TRBD1 | . | TRBV14 | TGTGCCAGCAGCCCCCGACAGGGCTACACTGAAGCTTTCTTT | CASSPRQGYTEAFF
TRBJ2-1 | . | . | TRBV6-5 | TGTGCCAGCTGCTCAGGGGCAGACTACAATGAGCAGTTCTTC | CASCSGADYNEQFF
TRBJ1-1 | . | few | TRBV6-5 | TGTGCCAGCAGTTACGGACAAAACATGAACACTGAAGCTTTCTTT | CASSYGQNMNTEAFF
TRBJ2-6 | TRBD1 | . | TRBV7-7 | TGTGCTAGCAGCCCCGCAGGGGGTGGGGCCAACGTCCTGACTTTC | CASSPAGGGANVLTF
TRBJ1-4 | TRBD1 | . | TRBV29-1 | TGCAGCGTTAGGGGACAGGGTTTCGGAAAACTGTTTTTT | CSVRGQGFGKLFF
TRBJ2-7 | TRBD1 | . | TRBV7-2 | TGTGCCAGCTCACCGACAGGGGGAACCCACGAGCAGTACTTC | CASSPTGGTHEQYF
TRBJ2-5 | . | . | TRBV15 | TGTGCCACCAGCAGAGCCTTCCAAGAGACCCAGTACTTC | CATSRAFQETQYF